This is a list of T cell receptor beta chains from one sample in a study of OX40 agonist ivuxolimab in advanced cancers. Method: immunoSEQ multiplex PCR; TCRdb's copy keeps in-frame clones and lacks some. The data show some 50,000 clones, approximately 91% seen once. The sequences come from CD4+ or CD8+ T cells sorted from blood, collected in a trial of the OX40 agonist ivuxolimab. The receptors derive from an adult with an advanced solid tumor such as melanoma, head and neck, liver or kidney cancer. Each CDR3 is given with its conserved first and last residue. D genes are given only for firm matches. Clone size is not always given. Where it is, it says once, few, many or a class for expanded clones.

CDR3nt: TGTGCCAGCAGTCCTCATAACTCTGGGGCCAACGTCCTGACTTTC
CDR3aa: CASSPHNSGANVLTF
d_gene: NA
j_gene: TRBJ2-6
abundance: once
v_gene: TRBV27

CDR3nt: TGCGCCAGCACTGCGGGACGTACAGATACGCAGTATTTT
CDR3aa: CASTAGRTDTQYF
d_gene: NA
j_gene: TRBJ2-3
abundance: NA
v_gene: TRBV10-1

CDR3nt: TGTGCCAGCCAAAGGCCCCTGGGCACTGAAGCTTTCTTT
CDR3aa: CASQRPLGTEAFF
d_gene: NA
j_gene: TRBJ1-1
abundance: NA
v_gene: TRBV28

CDR3nt: TGTGCCTGGAGTGTACGGATCAGGGGATCTCGAAGGGATGAGCAGTTCTTC
CDR3aa: CAWSVRIRGSRRDEQFF
d_gene: NA
j_gene: TRBJ2-1
abundance: NA
v_gene: TRBV30

CDR3nt: TGTGCCAGCAGTTACTCGACGGGGACTAATGAAAAACTGTTTTTT
CDR3aa: CASSYSTGTNEKLFF
d_gene: NA
j_gene: TRBJ1-4
abundance: once
v_gene: TRBV6-6

CDR3nt: TGTGCCAGCAGTGAAGGTAGCTTGAGCTACGAGCAGTACTTC
CDR3aa: CASSEGSLSYEQYF
d_gene: NA
j_gene: TRBJ2-7
abundance: few
v_gene: TRBV6-1

CDR3nt: TGCGCCAGCAGCAGGACCGGGGGAATGAACACTGAAGCTTTCTTT
CDR3aa: CASSRTGGMNTEAFF
d_gene: NA
j_gene: TRBJ1-1
abundance: NA
v_gene: TRBV5-1

CDR3nt: TGTGCCAGCAGTGAAAAGGGGTTTCGAACTGAAGCTTTCTTT
CDR3aa: CASSEKGFRTEAFF
d_gene: NA
j_gene: TRBJ1-1
abundance: NA
v_gene: TRBV2

CDR3nt: TGTGCCAGCTCCCCCAGCGGGGGACCTTACGAGCAGTACTTC
CDR3aa: CASSPSGGPYEQYF
d_gene: TRBD2
j_gene: TRBJ2-7
abundance: NA
v_gene: TRBV18

CDR3nt: TGTGCCAGCTCACCGGCTGACGGAGGTTGGGAGCAGTACTTC
CDR3aa: CASSPADGGWEQYF
d_gene: NA
j_gene: TRBJ2-7
abundance: NA
v_gene: TRBV18

CDR3nt: TGTGCCAGTAGTCAAGGGACTTCTTACTACAATGAGCAGTTCTTC
CDR3aa: CASSQGTSYYNEQFF
d_gene: NA
j_gene: TRBJ2-1
abundance: once
v_gene: TRBV19

CDR3nt: TGTGCCAGAAGTCATCCGGGACAGGGAGATGAAAAACTGTTTTTT
CDR3aa: CARSHPGQGDEKLFF
d_gene: TRBD1
j_gene: TRBJ1-4
abundance: NA
v_gene: TRBV5-3

CDR3nt: TGTGCCAGCAACGAAGCGGGGAGCAATCAGCCCCAGCATTTT
CDR3aa: CASNEAGSNQPQHF
d_gene: NA
j_gene: TRBJ1-5
abundance: NA
v_gene: TRBV7-9

CDR3nt: TGTGCCAGCAGGCATACCGACAGCCGTACAGATACGCAGTATTTT
CDR3aa: CASRHTDSRTDTQYF
d_gene: NA
j_gene: TRBJ2-3
abundance: NA
v_gene: TRBV27

CDR3nt: TGTGCCAGCACCCGGGACATCATGAACACTGAAGCTTTCTTT
CDR3aa: CASTRDIMNTEAFF
d_gene: NA
j_gene: TRBJ1-1
abundance: once
v_gene: TRBV7-2

CDR3nt: TGCAGCGTTGTTGGTCAGATCTACGAGCAGTACTTC
CDR3aa: CSVVGQIYEQYF
d_gene: NA
j_gene: TRBJ2-7
abundance: NA
v_gene: TRBV29-1

CDR3nt: TGTGCCAGCAGCTTAGGTAGCGGGAGCAATGAGCAGTTCTTC
CDR3aa: CASSLGSGSNEQFF
d_gene: TRBD2
j_gene: TRBJ2-1
abundance: NA
v_gene: TRBV7-9

CDR3nt: TGTGCCAGCAGTGCGCTAGCCCGATTTGGGACCCAGTACTTC
CDR3aa: CASSALARFGTQYF
d_gene: NA
j_gene: TRBJ2-5
abundance: NA
v_gene: TRBV2

CDR3nt: TGTGCCAGCAGTGCCTCGACAGATACGCAGTATTTT
CDR3aa: CASSASTDTQYF
d_gene: NA
j_gene: TRBJ2-3
abundance: NA
v_gene: TRBV6-1

CDR3nt: TGTGCCAGCAGTTTATCGGGACAGGGAGTCGACGAGCAGTACTTC
CDR3aa: CASSLSGQGVDEQYF
d_gene: TRBD1
j_gene: TRBJ2-7
abundance: NA
v_gene: TRBV6-5

CDR3nt: TGTGCCAGTAGTCCATCCGGGAGCTCTGGGGCCAACGTCCTGACTTTC
CDR3aa: CASSPSGSSGANVLTF
d_gene: NA
j_gene: TRBJ2-6
abundance: few
v_gene: TRBV19

CDR3nt: TGTGCCAGCTCACCCGGACTGGCGGACTATGGCTACACCTTC
CDR3aa: CASSPGLADYGYTF
d_gene: NA
j_gene: TRBJ1-2
abundance: once
v_gene: TRBV18

CDR3nt: TGTGCCAGCAGCGTAGCGCAGGGAGGGGAGACCCAGTACTTC
CDR3aa: CASSVAQGGETQYF
d_gene: TRBD2
j_gene: TRBJ2-5
abundance: NA
v_gene: TRBV9

CDR3nt: TGTGCCAGCAGCTTAGTCCAAGCGGGGGTCTCCTACGAGCAGTACTTC
CDR3aa: CASSLVQAGVSYEQYF
d_gene: TRBD2
j_gene: TRBJ2-7
abundance: NA
v_gene: TRBV11-2

CDR3nt: TGTGCCAGCGAGGGGGCCACTGAAGCTTTCTTT
CDR3aa: CASEGATEAFF
d_gene: TRBD1
j_gene: TRBJ1-1
abundance: once
v_gene: TRBV28

CDR3nt: TGTGCCAGCAGATTGACCTACTCTGGGGCCAACGTCCTGACTTTC
CDR3aa: CASRLTYSGANVLTF
d_gene: NA
j_gene: TRBJ2-6
abundance: once
v_gene: TRBV6-5

CDR3nt: TGTGCCAGTAGTATGTCCCTAGCGGGAGGCTACAATGAGCAGTTCTTC
CDR3aa: CASSMSLAGGYNEQFF
d_gene: TRBD2
j_gene: TRBJ2-1
abundance: NA
v_gene: TRBV19

CDR3nt: TGTGCCAGCAGCTTAGGGGGTCAGGGGTTCCAGCCCCAGCATTTT
CDR3aa: CASSLGGQGFQPQHF
d_gene: NA
j_gene: TRBJ1-5
abundance: NA
v_gene: TRBV7-2

CDR3nt: TGTGCCAGCTCACGGACAGGGAGTGGCGAGCAGTACTTC
CDR3aa: CASSRTGSGEQYF
d_gene: TRBD1
j_gene: TRBJ2-7
abundance: NA
v_gene: TRBV18

CDR3nt: TGTGCCAGTAGTATAGATCAATGGGAAAATCAGCCCCAGCATTTT
CDR3aa: CASSIDQWENQPQHF
d_gene: NA
j_gene: TRBJ1-5
abundance: NA
v_gene: TRBV19

CDR3nt: TGTGCCAGCAGCCTGGACATTATGAACACTGAAGCTTTCTTT
CDR3aa: CASSLDIMNTEAFF
d_gene: NA
j_gene: TRBJ1-1
abundance: NA
v_gene: TRBV5-4

CDR3nt: TGTGCCAGCAGCGTCTCCGGGGGCACTAATGAAAAACTGTTTTTT
CDR3aa: CASSVSGGTNEKLFF
d_gene: NA
j_gene: TRBJ1-4
abundance: NA
v_gene: TRBV7-3

CDR3nt: TGTGCCAGCAGCTTGGAACCGGGACGGGTCCGGGAGACCCAGTACTTC
CDR3aa: CASSLEPGRVRETQYF
d_gene: NA
j_gene: TRBJ2-5
abundance: NA
v_gene: TRBV5-5

CDR3nt: TGTGCCAGCAGCTTGGATTTGACTAACACTGAAGCTTTCTTT
CDR3aa: CASSLDLTNTEAFF
d_gene: NA
j_gene: TRBJ1-1
abundance: NA
v_gene: TRBV7-9

CDR3nt: TGTGCCAGCAGGGACGGGACAGGCGCCAATCAGCCCCAGCATTTT
CDR3aa: CASRDGTGANQPQHF
d_gene: TRBD1
j_gene: TRBJ1-5
abundance: NA
v_gene: TRBV6-5

CDR3nt: TGTGCCATCAGTGAGTGGCCGGCGCAAGAGACCCAGTACTTC
CDR3aa: CAISEWPAQETQYF
d_gene: NA
j_gene: TRBJ2-5
abundance: NA
v_gene: TRBV10-3

CDR3nt: TGTGCCAGTCGTCTTAGAGCGGGAGGTTTCACCGGGGAGCTGTTTTTT
CDR3aa: CASRLRAGGFTGELFF
d_gene: TRBD2
j_gene: TRBJ2-2
abundance: NA
v_gene: TRBV19

CDR3nt: TGTGCCAGCAGCTTAGAAGGGACAGGGTCTGGAAACACCATATATTTT
CDR3aa: CASSLEGTGSGNTIYF
d_gene: TRBD1
j_gene: TRBJ1-3
abundance: NA
v_gene: TRBV7-6

CDR3nt: TGCAGCGTTGGTGGGGGTTACTTTGGCTACACCTTC
CDR3aa: CSVGGGYFGYTF
d_gene: NA
j_gene: TRBJ1-2
abundance: NA
v_gene: TRBV29-1

CDR3nt: TGTGCCAGCAGCTCCCCCGATGCCTACAATGAGCAGTTCTTC
CDR3aa: CASSSPDAYNEQFF
d_gene: NA
j_gene: TRBJ2-1
abundance: NA
v_gene: TRBV11-3

CDR3nt: TGTGCCAGTACCCCGACAGGGGAAAGCAATCAGCCCCAGCATTTT
CDR3aa: CASTPTGESNQPQHF
d_gene: TRBD1
j_gene: TRBJ1-5
abundance: NA
v_gene: TRBV19

CDR3nt: TGTGCCAGCCTAGCGAGAAGCACAGATACGCAGTATTTT
CDR3aa: CASLARSTDTQYF
d_gene: NA
j_gene: TRBJ2-3
abundance: NA
v_gene: TRBV5-4

CDR3nt: TGTGCCAGCAGCTTGTGGGGGCTGTGGACGGACGAGCAGTACTTC
CDR3aa: CASSLWGLWTDEQYF
d_gene: NA
j_gene: TRBJ2-7
abundance: once
v_gene: TRBV5-6

CDR3nt: TGCGCCAGCAGCCGCCACAGGGGTGCTGGAAACACCATATATTTT
CDR3aa: CASSRHRGAGNTIYF
d_gene: TRBD1
j_gene: TRBJ1-3
abundance: few
v_gene: TRBV10-1

CDR3nt: TGTGCCAGCAGTGAGAGGGGTGTCCCAACTGGGGCCAACGTCCTGACTTTC
CDR3aa: CASSERGVPTGANVLTF
d_gene: NA
j_gene: TRBJ2-6
abundance: once
v_gene: TRBV2

CDR3nt: TGCGCCAGCAGCCCTTATAGCGGACAGAATGAGCAGTTCTTC
CDR3aa: CASSPYSGQNEQFF
d_gene: NA
j_gene: TRBJ2-1
abundance: once
v_gene: TRBV5-1

CDR3nt: TGTGCCAGCAGCCCTCGGCGGGCGGCCACTGGAAACACCATATATTTT
CDR3aa: CASSPRRAATGNTIYF
d_gene: NA
j_gene: TRBJ1-3
abundance: NA
v_gene: TRBV9

CDR3nt: TGTGCCAGCAGTTCGGGACAGGGGAACTATGGCTACACCTTC
CDR3aa: CASSSGQGNYGYTF
d_gene: TRBD1
j_gene: TRBJ1-2
abundance: NA
v_gene: TRBV28

CDR3nt: TGTGCCAGCAGCTTGGGGACTAGCGGGAGGCGGAGGGGGGGCGAGCAGTACTTC
CDR3aa: CASSLGTSGRRRGGEQYF
d_gene: TRBD2
j_gene: TRBJ2-7
abundance: NA
v_gene: TRBV11-2

CDR3nt: TGTGCCAGTAGCCCCGGGACAGGGAACACTGAAGCTTTCTTT
CDR3aa: CASSPGTGNTEAFF
d_gene: TRBD1
j_gene: TRBJ1-1
abundance: NA
v_gene: TRBV19

CDR3nt: TGCAGCGTCGACAGCCGGGGAGGCACAGATACGCAGTATTTT
CDR3aa: CSVDSRGGTDTQYF
d_gene: NA
j_gene: TRBJ2-3
abundance: NA
v_gene: TRBV29-1

CDR3nt: TGTGCCAGCTCACTAGAAGCCTCCTACGAGCAGTACTTC
CDR3aa: CASSLEASYEQYF
d_gene: NA
j_gene: TRBJ2-7
abundance: NA
v_gene: TRBV18

CDR3nt: TGTGCCAGCAGTTTTTATGCAGGGAGCAATCAGCCCCAGCATTTT
CDR3aa: CASSFYAGSNQPQHF
d_gene: NA
j_gene: TRBJ1-5
abundance: NA
v_gene: TRBV27

CDR3nt: TGTGCCAGCAGCTTACCGGGACTAGCGGGGAATGAGCAGTTCTTC
CDR3aa: CASSLPGLAGNEQFF
d_gene: TRBD2
j_gene: TRBJ2-1
abundance: NA
v_gene: TRBV7-9

CDR3nt: TGTGCCAGTAGTTTGGACTCTGGGGCCAACGTCCTGACTTTC
CDR3aa: CASSLDSGANVLTF
d_gene: NA
j_gene: TRBJ2-6
abundance: NA
v_gene: TRBV19

CDR3nt: TGCGCCAGCAGCACCGGGAGCTACAATGAGCAGTTCTTC
CDR3aa: CASSTGSYNEQFF
d_gene: NA
j_gene: TRBJ2-1
abundance: NA
v_gene: TRBV5-1

CDR3nt: TGTGCCAGCAGCTTAGAAGCTGGTAAGAGTAATCAGCCCCAGCATTTT
CDR3aa: CASSLEAGKSNQPQHF
d_gene: NA
j_gene: TRBJ1-5
abundance: NA
v_gene: TRBV7-6

CDR3nt: TGCGCCAGCAGCCGGACTAGCGGGAGGGCCCATGAGCAGTTCTTC
CDR3aa: CASSRTSGRAHEQFF
d_gene: TRBD2
j_gene: TRBJ2-1
abundance: NA
v_gene: TRBV5-1

CDR3nt: TGCGCCAGCAGCCAAGGGACCGGTCAGGCGCGTTTGATTTTT
CDR3aa: CASSQGTGQARLIF
d_gene: NA
j_gene: TRBJ1-4
abundance: NA
v_gene: TRBV4-1